This T cell receptor (beta chain) is drawn from a study of graft-versus-host responses after intestinal transplantation. Across the whole study: All recipients were transplanted with multivisceral, liver-intestinal, or isolated intestinal grafts. Anti-thymocyte globulin induction preceded two to four years of tacrolimus and steroid maintenance in all recipients.

With respect to this clone: Antigen: not known.

The data were produced by immunoSEQ multiplex PCR, yet TCRdb's version contains in-frame clones alone and is incomplete. Of around 110,000 clones listed, 90% to 95% are singletons. Broader study findings: The marrow of recipients harbored GvH clones, and ileum or blood showed some of them first. Patients with graft-donor T cell macrochimerism had high graft-versus-host to host-versus-graft clonal ratios in allografts.

The ends lost 0 bases at V and 6 bases at J; junction bases unmatched: 5. CDR3 length equals 16 residues. The germline gives CDR1 SGDLS, CDR2 YYNGEE. The receptor's source is a human donor who was the organ donor for an intestinal transplant. This chain joins TRBV9 and TRBJ2-2, with 10 bases that match TRBD2. Sequencing was performed on unstimulated CD8+ T cells sorted from spleen or lymph node cells, taken before transplant. The CDR3 reads CASSVEASGSSGELFF. The CDR3 DNA sequence: TGTGCCAGCAGCGTAGAGGCTAGCGGGAGTTCCGGGGAGCTGTTTTTT.